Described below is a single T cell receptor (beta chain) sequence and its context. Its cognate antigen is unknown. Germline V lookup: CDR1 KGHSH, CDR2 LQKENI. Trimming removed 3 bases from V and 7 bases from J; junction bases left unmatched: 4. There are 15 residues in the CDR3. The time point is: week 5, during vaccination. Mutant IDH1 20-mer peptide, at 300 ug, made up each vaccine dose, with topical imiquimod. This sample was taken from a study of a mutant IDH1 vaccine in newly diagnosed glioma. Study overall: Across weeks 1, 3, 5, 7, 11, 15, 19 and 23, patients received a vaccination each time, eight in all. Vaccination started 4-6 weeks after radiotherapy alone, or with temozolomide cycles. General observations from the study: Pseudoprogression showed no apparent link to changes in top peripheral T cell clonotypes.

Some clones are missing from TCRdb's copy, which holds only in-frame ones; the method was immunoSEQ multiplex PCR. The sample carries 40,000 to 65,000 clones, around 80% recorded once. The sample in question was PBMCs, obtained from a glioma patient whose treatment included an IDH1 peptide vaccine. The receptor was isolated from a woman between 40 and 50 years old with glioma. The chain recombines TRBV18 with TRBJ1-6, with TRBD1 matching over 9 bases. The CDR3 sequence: CASSPAGQGNSPLHF. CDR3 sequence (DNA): TGTGCCAGCTCACCGGCCGGACAGGGGAATTCACCCCTCCACTTT.